This TCR beta chain came from a study of neoadjuvant anti-PD-1 for oral cavity cancer. Findings and caveats of the study: With three patients per group, TCR findings need larger cohorts. Higher pretreatment blood Treg/Th17 ratios correlated with higher pretreatment blood and lower post-treatment tumor TCRbeta clonality.

Profiling relied on immunoSEQ multiplex PCR, and the TCRdb table lists in-frame clones only, not all of them. The table records around 12,000 clones, over 50% of them present only once. As regards this clone: Antigen: not known.

The material sequenced was tumor tissue, taken before nivolumab (anti-PD-1) treatment. The source of this sequence is a person aged 35 to 85 with oral cavity squamous cell carcinoma.

CDR3 loop: CASSIVFQGPYEQYF. The CDR3 nucleotides are TGTGCCAGTAGTATAGTTTTTCAGGGGCCCTACGAGCAGTACTTC. The chain uses TRBV19 and TRBJ2-7, with D perhaps TRBD1 (6 bases). Germline V CDR1 and CDR2: LNHDA, SQIVND (reference sequence). The CDR3 contains 15 residues. Trimming removed 1 base from V and 2 bases from J, with 12 bases in between.